This T cell receptor (beta chain) was captured in a study of T cell responses to AZD1222 COVID-19 vaccine (dated by TCRdb to the early 2020s). About the investigation overall: Because spike-specific TCR depth and breadth did not differ between the two schedules, AZD1222 recipients who got a second dose at roughly 4 weeks were pooled with those who got a second dose at roughly 12 weeks. A total of 233 trial participants underwent TCR sequencing, of whom some 210 received two doses of AZD1222 and some 25 received two doses of the MenACWY control vaccine. Trial participants were enrolled into age subgroups of 18-55, 56-69 and 70-plus years, which contained about 150, 27 and 61 TCR-sequenced participants, respectively.

For this clone: Its specific antigen is unknown. Base qualities are not provided; no much larger clone lies one nucleotide away.

The CDR3 regions of human TCRbeta chains were analyzed by immunosequencing. Turning to the authors' computational methods: TCRs in the repertoires were compared against a reference library of SARS-CoV-2-specific TCRs that had been generated with the MIRA antigen-specificity platform. Breadth was defined as the fraction of unique TCRs that were SARS-CoV-2-associated, and depth was defined as the fraction of total T cells that were SARS-CoV-2-associated. Using the MIRA data, every spike-specific TCR was mapped to the spike region that the TCR reacted to and assigned to either a CD4 or a CD8 class. Log10-transformed breadth and depth values were compared by one-way ANOVA with Sidak's multiple comparisons tests. As stored in TCRdb, this immuneACCESS dataset retains in-frame rearrangements with V and J assigned. A fraction of the clones does not appear; measured against another copy, unresolved V genes explain less than half of the discrepancy, and the remainder lacks a known reason. V and J calls and clone size are as listed in that table; D and trimming were resolved from the DNA. The sample records approximately 82,000 clones, roughly nine tenths of which are singletons. The ten largest make up roughly 5.2% of the sample.

Taken with the paper, the label for time point translates to: baseline before first vaccination. The vaccinee samples were drawn from two UK trials, COV001 and COV002, one of which was a single-blind randomized controlled phase 2/3 trial testing AZD1222 (ChAdOx1 nCoV-19) in healthy adults. For TCRbeta chain sequencing, PBMC samples were collected from trial participants at day 0 and at day 28 after the second dose. Overall study results and their limits: Conclusions about previously exposed vaccinees are limited, since just a handful of AZD1222 recipients were seropositive for SARS-CoV-2 at baseline. Most participants were white British and females outnumbered males, and the authors suggested that clonal diversity may have been underestimated. After two AZD1222 doses, spike-specific TCR breadth and depth were significantly higher than at day 0 and than in MenACWY recipients. CD4 TCRs associated with the vaccine covered the entire spike protein, and the dominant responses were in regions 160-218 and 743-854. The 56-69-year group was small, and its depth increase did not reach significance, likely because of low power. Because no day 14 peak-response samples were available, the repertoires could be characterized only after the peak T cell response. Epitopes outside the regions mutated in the B.1.351 and B.1.1.7 variants were reportedly recognized by nearly half of the unique spike-specific TCRs.

The origin of this receptor is an adult in good health. The material was peripheral blood, obtained on day 0 of AZD1222 vaccination.

In nucleotide form, the sequence is TGTGCCAGCAGCGGATCGACAGGGGGGTATGAGCAGTTCTTC. Translated, this gives CASSGSTGGYEQFF. The rearrangement combines TRBV9 with TRBJ2-1; TRBD1 lines up with 9 middle nucleotides. The CDR3 contains 14 residues, cysteine and phenylalanine counted. The entry retains the CDR3 DNA only, 42 bases that are in frame from base 1. In the germline V gene, CDR1 corresponds to SGDLS and CDR2 to YYNGEE. Trimming leaves V shorter by 3 bases and J shorter by 8 bases, with the junction holding 6 bases beyond the gene matches.